The source of this T cell receptor (beta chain) is a study of blood T cell repertoires in COVID-19. Whole-study context: Donors in the United States, Italy and Spain gave samples during acute or convalescent COVID-19. Sources were T cells, B-cell-depleted T cells, or PBMCs; the material itself was cDNA or gDNA.

Germline V lookup: CDR1 SGHRS, CDR2 YFSETQ. Trimming stripped 2 bases from V and 1 base from J, with 10 bases between. The CDR3 totals 15 residues. In the original analysis: By means of reference gene primer amplification, nucleated cell counts were estimated. Here immunoSEQ multiplex PCR was the method, and the copy in TCRdb shows in-frame clones only, minus some. V, J and clone size derive from that table, while D and trimming were established from the DNA sequence. The table has 87,000 or so clones, around 83% seen once. The chain joins TRBV5-1 to TRBJ2-1; the D is unclear. Specimen: peripheral blood. The clonotype originates from a woman in her 70s with acute or convalescent COVID-19. The CDR3 reads CASSFTQLSYNEQFF. For the CDR3, the DNA is TGCGCCAGCAGCTTCACACAGTTGTCCTACAATGAGCAGTTCTTC.